A single sample is the source of the 27 T cell receptor beta chains below, sequenced in a study of T cells in Graves' hyperthyroidism and ophthalmopathy. TCR beta CDR3 sequences were amplified from RNA transcripts. The HTBI set primed first-round TCR CDR3 RT-PCR. A single record per CDR3 protein comes from TCRdb applying MiXCR to the multiplex PCR reads. The data hold a few hundred thousand distinct CDR3 sequences, with roughly 13% observed a single time. Material for sequencing was blood. These receptors came from a woman between 18 and 30 years old with Graves' hyperthyroidism.

This clonotype was observed at least ten times. The chain combines TRBV2 with TRBJ2-5; 7 nucleotides align to TRBD2. The CDR3 sequence is 15 residues long. The germline V gene encodes CDR1 SNHLY and CDR2 FYNNEI. The junction had 13 bases not matched to a gene; V was cut back by 8 bases and J by 4 bases. The CDR3 here is CASGGDLGRRETQYF. In DNA, the CDR3 is TGTGCCAGCGGGGGGGACTTGGGGAGAAGAGAGACCCAGTACTTC.

J is TRBJ2-6 and V is TRBV29-1; D not certain. CDR1 SQVTM and CDR2 ANQGSEA come from the germline V gene. The CDR3 loop spans 15 amino acids. Trimming took 0 bases from V and 0 from J, leaving 6 bases between them. The DNA of the CDR3 is TGCAGCGTTGAAGAAGGCGGCTCTGGGGCCAACGTCCTGACTTTC. Its translation is CSVEEGGSGANVLTF.

This clonotype showed up just a few times. The V and J genes are TRBV19 and TRBJ1-5; 9 nucleotides agree with TRBD1. With V trimmed by 7 bases and J by 5 bases, 9 bases remained unmatched. The CDR3 is 15 residues long. Germline loops: CDR1 LNHDA, CDR2 SQIVND (reference sequence). CDR3 in DNA: TGTGCCAGTACCTTACAGGGGGCGATTTATCAGCCCCAGCATTTT. Protein sequence: CASTLQGAIYQPQHF.

This clonotype was counted only a few times. The chain joins TRBV5-4 to TRBJ2-3, with a possible D match to TRBD2 (6 bases). V was trimmed by 2 bases and J by 4 bases, leaving 14 bases between them. The CDR3 has 15 amino acids. CDR1 and CDR2 from the germline V gene are SGHNT and YYREEE (reference sequence). This CDR3 reads CASSLEGREADTQYF. The CDR3 DNA follows: TGTGCCAGCAGCTTAGAGGGCAGGGAGGCAGATACGCAGTATTTT.

This chain joins TRBV19 and TRBJ2-7, with no clear D. Deletions cut 3 bases from V and 4 bases from J, with 13 bases between. The germline CDR1 and CDR2 sequences are LNHDA and SQIVND (reference sequence). The CDR3 extends over 14 amino acids. The CDR3 DNA follows: TGTGCCAGTAGTATCGGGTACGGAGATTACGAGCAGTACTTC. Its translation is CASSIGYGDYEQYF.

This clonotype appeared a few times. The chain joins TRBV19 to TRBJ2-1, with D unresolved. This CDR3 spans 15 amino acids. Trimming pared 3 bases from V and 2 bases from J, leaving 11 bases between. Germline CDR1 is LNHDA and CDR2 is SQIVND (reference sequence). CDR3 DNA: TGTGCCAGTAGTATCTCAGCTCTTACCTACAATGAGCAGTTCTTC. Amino acids: CASSISALTYNEQFF.

In this sample, this clonotype turned up many times. The gene calls are TRBV28 and TRBJ2-1; 14 nucleotides align to TRBD2. Per germline, CDR1 MDHEN and CDR2 SYDVKM. The length of the CDR3 is 21 residues. V shed 3 bases and J 6 bases; nucleotides not matched to a gene: 19. The CDR3 coding sequence is TGTGCCAGCAGTTTTGTCTGGGGGGGACTAGCGGGAGAGGTGCCCTCCAATGAGCAGTTCTTC. Residues: CASSFVWGGLAGEVPSNEQFF.

The V call is TRBV27, the J call TRBJ1-2, with a weak D call TRBD1 (5 bases). V lost 6 bases and J 5 bases, leaving 19 bases between the germline ends. The germline V gene has CDR1 MNHEY and CDR2 SMNVEV (reference sequence). The CDR3 has 15 amino acids. CDR3 nucleotides: TGTGCCAGCAGCAGGGTTGAGGGTATGGGATATGGCTACACCTTC. It codes for CASSRVEGMGYGYTF.

This clonotype was counted at least ten times. The genes are TRBV7-3 and TRBJ2-5; D assignment may be TRBD1 or TRBD2 (5 bases each). CDR1 is SGHTA and CDR2 is FQGTGA in the germline V gene. The CDR3 sequence is 15 residues long. Trimming removed 4 bases at V and 0 bases at J, with 12 bases between. The CDR3 DNA reads as TGTGCCAGCAGCTCGCCCTGGGGGTACCAAGAGACCCAGTACTTC. This gives the protein CASSSPWGYQETQYF.

The sample holds many counts of this clonotype. The rearrangement links TRBV28 to TRBJ1-2, with 12 bases identical to TRBD1. The CDR3 extends over 16 amino acids. Germline CDR1 reads MDHEN; CDR2 reads SYDVKM. J gave up 3 bases and V 2 bases, and 4 bases lay outside the gene matches. The CDR3 protein is CASSLKGQGAYYGYTF. In nucleotides, the CDR3 is TGTGCCAGCAGTTTAAAGGGACAGGGGGCATACTATGGCTACACCTTC.

The CDR3: CASYPGQDQPYYGYTF. The CDR3 nucleotides read TGTGCCAGCTACCCGGGACAGGACCAACCATACTATGGCTACACCTTC. The V gene is TRBV6-1, the J gene TRBJ1-2; TRBD1 agrees at 8 bases. The CDR3 has 16 amino acids. Germline loops: CDR1 MNHNS, CDR2 SASEGT. V lost 8 bases to trimming and J lost 3 bases; unmatched junction nucleotides: 14.

This clonotype has ten or more counts. The chain recombines TRBV3-1 with TRBJ1-1, with TRBD1 as a possible D gene (6 bases). There are 12 residues in the CDR3. Germline assignment: CDR1 LGHDT and CDR2 YNNKEL (reference sequence). The V and J ends lost 4 bases and 4 bases respectively, with 7 bases between them. CDR3 amino acids: CASSRTVTEAFF. CDR3 DNA: TGTGCCAGCAGCCGGACAGTCACTGAAGCTTTCTTT.

This clonotype was detected ten times or more. This chain uses TRBV20-1 with TRBJ2-7; the D is unclear. CDR3 length: 15 amino acids. With 0 bases removed from V and 2 bases from J, the gap between germline ends came to 14 bases. Looked up from germline, CDR1 is DFQATT and CDR2 is SNEGSKA (reference sequence). The CDR3 DNA sequence: TGCAGTGCTAGAGAGTTGGAGCGATTCCCCTACGAGCAGTACTTC. It encodes CSARELERFPYEQYF.

This clonotype was observed many times. This chain links TRBV20-1 with TRBJ2-3, with D perhaps being TRBD1 or TRBD2 (6 bases each). Germline CDR1 DFQATT, CDR2 SNEGSKA (reference sequence). CDR3 length: 16 amino acids. Trimming took 3 bases from V and 1 from J, leaving 17 bases between them. CDR3: CSARGGGGAGTDTQYF. CDR3 coding DNA: TGCAGTGCTAGGGGGGGCGGCGGCGCTGGCACAGATACGCAGTATTTT.

This clonotype came up many times. The chain has TRBV11-2 and TRBJ1-2, with TRBD1 as a possible D gene (5 bases). CDR1 is SGHAT, CDR2 FQNNGV, per germline. V dropped 3 bases and J dropped 8 bases, with 16 bases sitting between them. CDR3 size: 14 residues. In DNA, the CDR3 is TGTGCCAGCAGCTTGGTGACAGCCGGAGAGGGCTACACCTTC. Amino acid sequence: CASSLVTAGEGYTF.

This clonotype has ten or more counts. The J gene is TRBJ1-5, the V gene TRBV2; weak D call: TRBD1 (6 bases). Germline assignment: CDR1 SNHLY and CDR2 FYNNEI. V was shortened by 6 bases and J by 5 bases, with 17 bases between the two germline ends. This CDR3 spans 15 amino acids. The CDR3 sequence is CASSETYRTDQPQHF. The CDR3 DNA follows: TGTGCCAGCAGCGAGACCTACCGGACAGATCAGCCCCAGCATTTT.

This clonotype appeared a single time. The gene calls are TRBV18 and TRBJ2-1; 9 positions match TRBD2. After removal of 3 bases from V and 7 bases from J, the junction contained 7 bases not matched to a gene. The germline V gene encodes CDR1 KGHSH and CDR2 LQKENI. The CDR3 is 15 amino acids. CDR3 residues: CASSPSGSLGNEQFF. The CDR3, as DNA: TGTGCCAGCTCACCTAGCGGGAGCCTGGGGAATGAGCAGTTCTTC.

At least ten counts were recorded for this clonotype. The chain combines TRBV6-5 with TRBJ2-1; D uncertain. This CDR3 comprises 12 residues. Deletions cut 0 bases from V and 10 bases from J, with 7 bases between. The V gene's germline CDR1 is MNHEY and CDR2 SVGAGI. The CDR3 region is CASSYSRKEQFF. As DNA, the CDR3 is TGTGCCAGCAGTTACTCGAGGAAAGAGCAGTTCTTC.

This clonotype was detected many times. The rearrangement joins TRBV10-3 to TRBJ2-5; D unresolved. The CDR3 is 14 amino acids. Germline V lookup: CDR1 ENHRY, CDR2 SYGVKD. The V end lost 2 bases, the J end lost 5 bases, and 12 bases lay between the germline ends. The CDR3 DNA follows: TGTGCCATCAGTGAGACCGAGTCGAGGGAGACCCAGTACTTC. Translation: CAISETESRETQYF.

This clonotype was seen many times. The chain has TRBV20-1 and TRBJ2-7; D ambiguous. The CDR3 runs 11 residues. The germline V and J ends were trimmed by 2 bases and 3 bases, with 5 bases remaining between them. Per germline, CDR1 DFQATT and CDR2 SNEGSKA (reference sequence). CDR3 DNA: TGCAGTGCTAGATCACTCTACGAGCAGTACTTC. It is translated as CSARSLYEQYF.

This clonotype was detected only a few times. The genes are TRBV7-9 and TRBJ2-7, with TRBD1 as a possible D gene (6 bases). This CDR3 region has 13 residues. From germline, CDR1 is SEHNR and CDR2 FQNEAQ (reference sequence). V lost 7 bases and J lost 2, with 12 bases in between. CDR3 protein: CASTSNRAYEQYF. As DNA, the CDR3 is TGTGCCAGCACCTCAAACAGGGCCTACGAGCAGTACTTC. Full variable domain (remainder filled in from reference TRBV7-9 and TRBJ2-7): DTGVSQNPRHKITKRGQNVTFRCDPISEHNRLYWYRQTLGQGPEFLTYFQNEAQLEKSRLLSDRFSAERPKGSFSTLEIQRTEQGDSAMYLCASTSNRAYEQYFGPGTRLTVT.

This clonotype was observed many times. The chain is built from TRBV7-9 and TRBJ2-7; D might be TRBD1 (6 bases). Trimming removed 5 bases from V and 1 base from J, with 12 bases in between. The CDR3 length is 14 residues. CDR1 and CDR2 from the germline V gene are SEHNR and FQNEAQ (reference sequence). Here the CDR3 reads CASSLNRESYEQYF. In DNA, the CDR3 is TGTGCCAGCAGCCTGAACAGGGAATCCTACGAGCAGTACTTC.

There are many counts of this clonotype. This sequence joins TRBV20-1 and TRBJ2-7; a possible D gene is TRBD2 (5 bases). V dropped 4 bases and J dropped 7 bases, with 20 bases sitting between them. Germline loops: CDR1 DFQATT, CDR2 SNEGSKA (reference sequence). The CDR3 is 14 residues long. The CDR3 sequence is CSATLLALRKEQYF. The CDR3 DNA is TGCAGTGCTACCCTCCTAGCCCTGAGGAAGGAGCAGTACTTC.

On this clonotype: Relative to the germline gene, one junction end is altered; a read error may explain this. This chain joins TRBV11-3 and TRBJ1-1; D gene unclear. Germline values: CDR1 SGHNT, CDR2 YENEEA. This CDR3 has 14 amino acids. The CDR3 coding sequence is TGTGCCGGCAGCTTGGACGGACTGAACACTGAAGCTTTCTTT. Its translation is CAGSLDGLNTEAFF.

The table lists this clonotype with many counts. The V gene is TRBV30, the J gene TRBJ2-7; no definite D call. Trimming removed 0 bases at V and 6 bases at J, with 6 bases between. CDR3 length: 11 amino acids. Germline values: CDR1 GTSNPN, CDR2 SVGIG (reference sequence). CDR3: CAWSVSGEQYF. For the CDR3, the DNA is TGTGCCTGGAGTGTATCCGGCGAGCAGTACTTC.

This clonotype was observed many times. The rearrangement links TRBV19 to TRBJ1-2; 7 bases align to TRBD1. Losses at the gene ends were 2 bases for V and 4 bases for J; bases not matched to a gene: 7. This CDR3 contains 15 residues. CDR1 and CDR2 (germline): LNHDA, SQIVND (reference sequence). The CDR3 here is CASSITVGQVYGYTF. The CDR3 region has the DNA TGTGCCAGTAGTATAACTGTTGGACAGGTCTATGGCTACACCTTC.

Concerning this clonotype itself: Germline and junction disagree at one end, which may indicate a read error. The chain is built from TRBV5-8 and TRBJ1-1; TRBD1 agrees at 7 bases. The germline gives CDR1 SGHTS, CDR2 YDEGEE. The CDR3 covers 15 residues. Written as DNA, the CDR3 is TGTGCCAGCAGCCCCGGGGACAGAGTGAACACTGGAGCTTTCTTT. Its translation is CASSPGDRVNTGAFF.